Listed here are 20 T cell receptor beta chains from one sample, sequenced in a study of prognosis after radiotherapy for stage I lung cancer. Two-round multiplex PCR on genomic DNA was the method by which TCR beta CDR3 was amplified. Specific primers for each TRBV and TRBJ gene were what first-round PCR used. From the multiplex PCR reads, TCRdb called clonotypes with MiXCR, one entry per CDR3 protein. This table holds 15,000 to 20,000 distinct CDR3 sequences, approximately 30% found once. The sequencing used PBMCs, collected before or after stereotactic body radiation therapy (not recorded which). These receptors all stem from a donor of 50 years or more with non-small cell lung cancer.

About this clonotype: With only one base between it and a far larger clone, this is likely a read error. The chain joins TRBV6-1 to TRBJ2-2, with 11 bases identical to TRBD2. The CDR3 extends over 14 amino acids. V lost 6 bases to trimming and J lost 7 bases; unmatched junction nucleotides: 4. Germline values: CDR1 MNHNS, CDR2 SASEGT. This chain's CDR3 is CASRLAGDRGELFF. The CDR3 DNA reads as TGTGCCAGCAGACTAGCGGGAGATCGCGGGGAGCTGTTTTTT.

On this clonotype: The likely explanation is a read error, given a far larger clone one base away. Lacking the conserved final phenylalanine or tryptophan, this CDR3 likely reflects a read error. V gene TRBV9 combines with J gene TRBJ2-5, with 7 bases identical to TRBD2. TRBJ2-1 explains the end of the DNA better; the J call may be wrong. CDR3 length equals 14 residues. Looked up from germline, CDR1 is SGDLS and CDR2 is YYNGEE. CDR3 DNA: TGTGCCAGCAACCACGGGGACTACAGTAATGAGCAGTTCATC. Encoded protein: CASNHGDYSNEQFI.

The chain recombines TRBV15 with TRBJ2-4; the D gene is possibly TRBD2 (6 bases). With 0 bases removed from V and 1 base from J, the gap between germline ends came to 22 bases. Germline CDR1 reads LNHNV; CDR2 reads YYDKDF (reference sequence). CDR3 length equals 20 residues. The CDR3 region is CATSREGGGTAGTAKNIQYF. CDR3 sequence (DNA): TGTGCCACCAGCAGAGAAGGAGGTGGTACGGCGGGAACTGCCAAAAACATTCAGTACTTC.

This clonotype was counted once. The likely explanation is a read error, given a far larger clone one base away. The chain recombines TRBV6-4 with TRBJ2-1; 9 bases agree with TRBD2. Germline-derived CDR1 and CDR2 are MRHNA and SNTAGT. This CDR3 has 17 amino acids. The CDR3 protein is CASSYSNRLAGNYEQFF. Here the CDR3 DNA reads TGTGCCAGCAGTTACTCGAACCGTCTAGCGGGGAACTACGAGCAGTTCTTC.

This clonotype was counted ten times or more. The chain links TRBV5-4 to TRBJ2-7, with D hard to call. V was trimmed by 2 bases and J by 6 bases, leaving 18 bases between them. Germline CDR1 SGHNT, CDR2 YYREEE (reference sequence). The CDR3 is 15 residues long. CDR3 protein: CASSFGTLTTFEQYF. As DNA, the CDR3 is TGTGCCAGCAGCTTTGGAACGCTAACCACCTTCGAGCAGTACTTC.

On this clonotype itself: Only one base separates this from a far larger clonotype, so it likely reflects a read error. This sequence joins TRBV6-1 and TRBJ1-6; maybe TRBD1 (5 bases). Gene TRBJ1-1 matches the end of the DNA better, so the J call may be wrong. This CDR3 contains 13 residues. Germline lookup yields CDR1 MNHNS and CDR2 SASEGT. CDR3 DNA: TGTGCCAGCTCTCCAAGAAGGGACGCTGAAGCTTTCTTT. Protein: CASSPRRDAEAFF.

This clonotype was observed many times. The rearrangement joins TRBV14 to TRBJ2-3; TRBD1 matches 7 bases. Germline CDR1 and CDR2: SGHDN and FVKESK. CDR3 size: 16 residues. V lost 3 bases and J lost 1; bases outside the gene matches: 7. The CDR3 nucleotides are TGTGCCAGCAGCCAGATGCAGGGGGTTGGCACAGATACGCAGTATTTT. Translating gives CASSQMQGVGTDTQYF.

Notes on this clonotype: This is likely a read error, given that the CDR3 carries no conserved phenylalanine or tryptophan at its end. This rearrangement joins TRBV15 to TRBJ1-2; no clear D. The ends were cut back, 0 bases at V and 7 bases at J, with 15 bases in the middle. The CDR3 length is 15 residues. Germline CDR1 and CDR2: LNHNV and YYDKDF (reference sequence). The CDR3 here is CATSRDEAQIRGYTI. The CDR3 DNA sequence: TGTGCCACCAGCAGAGATGAAGCACAGATACGTGGCTACACCATC.

Concerning this clonotype itself: This likely reflects a read error, since a far larger clone is one base away. This chain connects TRBV3-1 to TRBJ2-1; 11 bases are shared with TRBD2. CDR1 is LGHDT and CDR2 is YNNKEL in the germline V gene (reference sequence). Unmatched junction bases numbered 4, after V lost 5 bases and J lost 10 bases. There are 13 residues in the CDR3. CDR3 in amino acids: CASSGTSGSEQFF. CDR3 sequence (DNA): TGTGCCAGCAGCGGAACTAGCGGGAGCGAGCAGTTCTTC.

Points on this clonotype: A far larger clone differs by one base, so this is likely a read error. The chain has TRBV6-6 and TRBJ2-1, with 9 bases identical to TRBD2. The CDR3 consists of 14 residues. The junction had 2 bases not matched to a gene; V was cut back by 4 bases and J by 4 bases. Germline V gene lookup returns CDR1 MNHNY and CDR2 SVGAGI (reference sequence). The CDR3 loop is CASSWRGGYNEQFF. DNA for the CDR3: TGTGCCAGCAGTTGGCGGGGGGGATACAATGAGCAGTTCTTC.

This clonotype was counted at least ten times. The chain carries TRBV20-1 and TRBJ2-3; weak D call: TRBD2 (6 bases). The CDR3 runs to 13 residues. Per the germline V gene, CDR1 is DFQATT and CDR2 is SNEGSKA (reference sequence). V gave up 2 bases and J gave up 3 bases, with 9 bases separating them. Here the CDR3 DNA reads TGCAGTGCTAGACCCGCGGGAACAGATACGCAGTATTTT. It yields the protein CSARPAGTDTQYF.

This clonotype appeared many times. V and J are TRBV6-1 and TRBJ2-3; 8 bases fit TRBD1. CDR3 length: 17 amino acids. In germline, CDR1 is MNHNS, CDR2 SASEGT. The trim removed 7 bases at V and 1 base at J, leaving 13 bases unmatched. The CDR3 DNA is TGTGCCAGCATCTCGGTCGTCGGGACAGGACGCACAGATACGCAGTATTTT. It is translated as CASISVVGTGRTDTQYF.

Many counts were recorded for this clonotype. The chain uses TRBV11-3 and TRBJ2-1; D remains ambiguous. V lost 5 bases to trimming and J lost 6 bases, with 11 bases between them. CDR3 length: 13 amino acids. Germline lookup yields CDR1 SGHNT and CDR2 YENEEA. DNA for the CDR3: TGTGCCAGCAGCCCCCCTACCGGCAATGAGCAGTTCTTC. It yields the protein CASSPPTGNEQFF.

The rearrangement links TRBV7-2 to TRBJ2-6, with 11 bases identical to TRBD1. Germline V gene data show CDR1 as SGHTA and CDR2 as FQGNSA. J was trimmed by 3 bases and V by 5 bases; bases with no gene match: 15. This CDR3 is built from 20 residues. The CDR3 sequence is CTSSPTSGQGAWLGANVLTF. The DNA of the CDR3 is TGTACCAGCAGCCCTACATCTGGACAGGGGGCTTGGCTTGGGGCCAACGTCCTGACTTTC.

This clonotype is a singleton in its sample. The rearrangement joins TRBV7-8 to TRBJ2-1; 16 bases map to TRBD2. Unmatched junction bases numbered 8, after V lost 3 bases and J lost 9 bases. The CDR3 loop spans 17 amino acids. Germline loops: CDR1 SGHVS, CDR2 FQNEAQ. The CDR3 protein is CASSFRGTSGRAGEQFF. Written as DNA, the CDR3 is TGTGCCAGCAGCTTTCGGGGGACTAGCGGGAGGGCCGGTGAGCAGTTCTTC.

This clonotype appeared many times. The J gene is TRBJ2-1, the V gene TRBV20-1, with 13 bases that match TRBD2. The trim removed 3 bases at V and 8 bases at J, leaving 10 bases unmatched. The germline CDR1 and CDR2 sequences are DFQATT and SNEGSKA (reference sequence). The CDR3 covers 16 residues. CDR3 in DNA: TGCAGTGCTAGCCCTTCTGGACTAGCGGGAGACGATGAGCAGTTCTTC. It translates to CSASPSGLAGDDEQFF.

This clonotype was found many times. This rearrangement joins TRBV20-1 to TRBJ1-5; D is undetermined. CDR3 length equals 14 residues. V lost 6 bases, J lost 4 bases, and 16 bases lay in between. CDR1 is DFQATT and CDR2 is SNEGSKA in the germline V gene (reference sequence). CDR3 amino acids: CSARVRRENQPQHF. CDR3 sequence (DNA): TGCAGTGCAAGGGTGCGGAGGGAGAATCAGCCCCAGCATTTT.

Worth noting for this clonotype: Mismatch with germline at one junction end may stem from a read error. The J gene is TRBJ2-3, the V gene TRBV19; tentative D call: TRBD2 (5 bases). The CDR3 has 14 amino acids. Germline V lookup: CDR1 LNHDA, CDR2 SQIVND (reference sequence). The CDR3 bases are TGTGCCAGTACGGCGGTAGCGATCACAGATTCGCAGTATTTT. Protein product: CASTAVAITDSQYF.

Ten or more counts support this clonotype. One end of the junction varies from germline; a read error may be responsible. The chain combines TRBV20-1 with TRBJ2-1, with D possibly being TRBD1 or TRBD2 (6 bases each). Germline V lookup: CDR1 DFQATT, CDR2 SNEGSKA (reference sequence). The CDR3 is made up of 15 amino acids. The CDR3 is CSASRGAGGVNAQFF. As DNA, the CDR3 is TGCAGTGCTAGTAGGGGGGCAGGTGGAGTCAATGCGCAGTTCTTC.

This clonotype was detected ten times or more. The chain carries TRBV3-1 and TRBJ1-2; tentative D call: TRBD1 (5 bases). Trimming pared 1 base from V and 5 bases from J, leaving 5 bases between. Germline-derived CDR1 and CDR2 are LGHDT and YNNKEL (reference sequence). There are 12 residues in the CDR3. This CDR3 reads CASSQAGYGYTF. The CDR3 coding sequence is TGTGCCAGCAGCCAAGCAGGGTATGGCTACACCTTC.